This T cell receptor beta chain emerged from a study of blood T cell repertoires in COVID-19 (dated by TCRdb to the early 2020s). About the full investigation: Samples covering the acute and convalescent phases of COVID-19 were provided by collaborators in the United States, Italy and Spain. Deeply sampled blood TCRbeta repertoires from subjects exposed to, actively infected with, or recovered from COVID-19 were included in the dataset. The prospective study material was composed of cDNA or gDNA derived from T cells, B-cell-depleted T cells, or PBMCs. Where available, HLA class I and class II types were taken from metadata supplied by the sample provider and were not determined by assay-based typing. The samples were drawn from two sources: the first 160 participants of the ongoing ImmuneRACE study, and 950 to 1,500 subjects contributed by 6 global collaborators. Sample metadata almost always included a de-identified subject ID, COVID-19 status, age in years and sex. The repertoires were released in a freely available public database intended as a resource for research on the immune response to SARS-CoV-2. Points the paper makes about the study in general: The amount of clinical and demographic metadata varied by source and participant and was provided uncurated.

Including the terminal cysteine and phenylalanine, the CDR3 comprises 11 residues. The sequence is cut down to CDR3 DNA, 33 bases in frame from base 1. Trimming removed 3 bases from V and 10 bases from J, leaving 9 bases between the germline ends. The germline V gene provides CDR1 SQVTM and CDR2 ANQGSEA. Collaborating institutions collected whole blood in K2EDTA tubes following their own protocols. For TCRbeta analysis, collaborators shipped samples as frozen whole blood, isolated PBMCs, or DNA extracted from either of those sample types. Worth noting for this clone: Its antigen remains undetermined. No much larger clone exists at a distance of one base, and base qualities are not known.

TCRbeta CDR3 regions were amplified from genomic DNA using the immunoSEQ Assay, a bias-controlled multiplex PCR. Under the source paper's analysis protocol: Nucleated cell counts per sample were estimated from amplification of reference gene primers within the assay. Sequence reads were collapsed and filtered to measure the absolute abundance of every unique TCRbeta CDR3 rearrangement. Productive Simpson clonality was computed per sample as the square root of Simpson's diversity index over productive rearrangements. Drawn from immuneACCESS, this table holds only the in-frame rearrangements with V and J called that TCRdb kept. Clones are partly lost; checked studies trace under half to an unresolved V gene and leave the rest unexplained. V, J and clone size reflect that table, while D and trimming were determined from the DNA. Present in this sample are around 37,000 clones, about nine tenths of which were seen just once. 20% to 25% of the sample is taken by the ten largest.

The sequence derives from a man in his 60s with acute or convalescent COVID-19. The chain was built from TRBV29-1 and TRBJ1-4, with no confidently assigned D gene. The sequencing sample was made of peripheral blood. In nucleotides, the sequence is TGCAGCGTTGACTTGTCGGGAAAACTGTTTTTT. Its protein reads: CSVDLSGKLFF.